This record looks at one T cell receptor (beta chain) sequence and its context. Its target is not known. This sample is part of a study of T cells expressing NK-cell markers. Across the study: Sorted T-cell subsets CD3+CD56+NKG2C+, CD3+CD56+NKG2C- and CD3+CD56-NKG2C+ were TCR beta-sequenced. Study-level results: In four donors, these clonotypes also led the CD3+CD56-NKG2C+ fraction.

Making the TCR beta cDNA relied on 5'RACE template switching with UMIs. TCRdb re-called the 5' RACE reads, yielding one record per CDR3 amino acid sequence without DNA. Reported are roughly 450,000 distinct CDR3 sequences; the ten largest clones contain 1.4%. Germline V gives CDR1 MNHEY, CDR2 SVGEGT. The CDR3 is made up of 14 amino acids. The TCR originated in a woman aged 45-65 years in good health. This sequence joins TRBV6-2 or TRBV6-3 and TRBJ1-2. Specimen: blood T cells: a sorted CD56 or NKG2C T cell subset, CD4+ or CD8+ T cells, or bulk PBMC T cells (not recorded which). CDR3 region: CASSLHPGPYGYTF.